A selection of T cell receptor beta chains follows, all from one sample in a study of blood T cell repertoires in COVID-19. The method was immunoSEQ multiplex PCR; TCRdb's version includes in-frame clones alone and lacks a portion of them. This sample has about 160,000 clones, with just under 95% found just once. Material: peripheral blood. The receptors were gathered from a woman aged 50 to 65 with acute or convalescent COVID-19. Both conserved end residues are part of each CDR3. A D gene is named only where the DNA matches it firmly. Clone size appears in some rows only: once, few, many, or a class for an expanded clone.

v_call	clone_size	d_call	j_call	cdr3_length	cdr3_nt	cdr3_aa
TRBV4-3	.	TRBD2	TRBJ2-1	18	TGCGCCAGCAGCCTCCGCCCAACTAGCGGGAGGGTCCTCAATGAGCAGTTCTTC	CASSLRPTSGRVLNEQFF
TRBV6-7	.	TRBD1	TRBJ2-7	13	TGTGCCAAAAGACAGGGGATCTTCTACGAGCAGTACTTC	CAKRQGIFYEQYF
TRBV7-8	few	.	TRBJ2-7	11	TGTGCCAGCAGCCTCAACTACGAGCAGTACTTC	CASSLNYEQYF
TRBV20-1	once	.	TRBJ2-4	13	TGCAGTGCTAGTGTCCCAGAAGTAAACATTCAGTACTTC	CSASVPEVNIQYF
TRBV28	.	TRBD1	TRBJ1-1	15	TGTGCCAGCAGTCCGGTGGACAGGGCGAACACTGAAGCTTTCTTT	CASSPVDRANTEAFF
TRBV11-3	.	TRBD2	TRBJ2-5	15	TGTGCCAGCAGCTCAACCTCGGGGGGGGTTGAGACCCAGTACTTC	CASSSTSGGVETQYF
TRBV7-2	.	TRBD2	TRBJ2-1	16	TGTGCCAGCAGTCCTGCCGGGACTAGCTCCTACAATGAGCAGTTCTTC	CASSPAGTSSYNEQFF
TRBV5-1	.	.	TRBJ1-3	15	TGCGCCAGCAGCTGCCCCGCGGGGAAAGGAAACACCATATATTTT	CASSCPAGKGNTIYF
TRBV6-5	.	TRBD1	TRBJ1-1	12	TGTGCCGGCCGACAGGGGGCTACTGAAGCTTTCTTT	CAGRQGATEAFF
TRBV5-6	once	TRBD2	TRBJ2-1	15	TGTGCCAGCAGCGTCGGACTAGCGGGGGTCATTGAGCAGTTCTTC	CASSVGLAGVIEQFF
TRBV19	.	.	TRBJ1-1	15	TGTGCCAGTAGCCTTCCGGGCGGGGTGAACACTGAAGCTTTCTTT	CASSLPGGVNTEAFF
TRBV29-1	once	TRBD1	TRBJ1-2	12	TGCAGCGCCGGGACAGGGGAGCGAGGCTACACCTTC	CSAGTGERGYTF
TRBV6-5	.	TRBD1	TRBJ1-2	13	TGTGCCAGCAGCGCAGGGGGCATCCATGGCTACACCTTC	CASSAGGIHGYTF
TRBV18	.	TRBD1	TRBJ1-5	15	TGTGCCAGCTCATTCGGACAGGGGCTAAATCAGCCCCAGCATTTT	CASSFGQGLNQPQHF
TRBV2	.	TRBD2	TRBJ2-7	13	TGTGCCAGCAGGTGGGGGGAGGGCTACGAGCAGTACTTC	CASRWGEGYEQYF
TRBV12-3/TRBV12-4	.	TRBD1	TRBJ1-1	13	TGTGCCAGCAGCCGACAGGGATTCACTGAAGCTTTCTTT	CASSRQGFTEAFF
TRBV19	.	TRBD2	TRBJ2-7	16	TGTGCCAGTAGTTTAAGACTAGCGGGAGCCCTCGGGGAGCAGTACTTC	CASSLRLAGALGEQYF
TRBV19	.	TRBD2	TRBJ2-1	15	TGTGCCAGTAGTCTAGCGGGAGGGCCCTACAATGAGCAGTTCTTC	CASSLAGGPYNEQFF
TRBV10-2	.	TRBD1	TRBJ1-2	14	TGCGCCAGCAGTGAGGGACAGGTATTCTACGACTACACCTTC	CASSEGQVFYDYTF
TRBV18	.	TRBD1	TRBJ2-1	15	TGTGCCAGCTCGTCGGGACAGCCGGGGCTCAATGAGCAGTTCTTC	CASSSGQPGLNEQFF
TRBV19	.	TRBD2	TRBJ2-2	15	TGTGCCACCAGACTAGCGGGAGGCCCCACCGGGGAGCTGTTTTTT	CATRLAGGPTGELFF
TRBV19	.	TRBD1	TRBJ1-2	16	TGTGCCAGTAGTATAGGACGGACAGGACTCTATGGGGGCTACACCTTC	CASSIGRTGLYGGYTF
TRBV18	.	.	TRBJ1-2	14	TGTGCCAGCTCACTGCTAGGGGTCGAGCCCGGCTACACCTTC	CASSLLGVEPGYTF
TRBV5-3	.	TRBD2	TRBJ2-2	17	TGTGCCAGAAGCTCTGGGAACGCGGGGGGACGCACCGGGGAGCTGTTTTTT	CARSSGNAGGRTGELFF
TRBV5-6	.	.	TRBJ2-2	15	TGTGCCAGCAGGTTCCTATATCACTACACCGGGGAGCTGTTTTTT	CASRFLYHYTGELFF
TRBV29-1	.	TRBD2	TRBJ2-5	13	TGCAGCGTTGATACGCGGGGGGGAGAGACCCAGTACTTC	CSVDTRGGETQYF
TRBV19	.	.	TRBJ1-4	15	TGTGCCAGTAGCATGATTCGACAGCTTAAAGAAAAACTGTTTTTT	CASSMIRQLKEKLFF
TRBV5-6	.	.	TRBJ2-7	15	TGTGCCAGCACATCTTTGGGGCCAAGCTCCTACGAGCAGTACTTC	CASTSLGPSSYEQYF
TRBV7-7	.	.	TRBJ2-5	16	TGTGCCAGCAGCTTAGACGGGAACTCAAGAACTGGGACCCAGTACTTC	CASSLDGNSRTGTQYF
TRBV5-1	.	.	TRBJ1-1	14	TGCGCCAGCAGCTTGGGAGACATGAACACTGAAGCTTTCTTT	CASSLGDMNTEAFF
TRBV2	.	.	TRBJ2-7	13	TGTGCCAGCAGTCCATCCACAGGGACCGCGCAGTACTTC	CASSPSTGTAQYF
TRBV5-1	.	TRBD2	TRBJ2-1	15	TGCGCCAGCAGGGCCGGGACTAGCGGGGTCAATGAGCAGTTCTTC	CASRAGTSGVNEQFF
TRBV5-6	.	.	TRBJ1-1	13	TGTGCCAGCAGCCAAGACCCGACAGGTGAAGCTTTCTTT	CASSQDPTGEAFF
TRBV28	once	.	TRBJ1-1	16	TGTGCCAGCAGTTTTGGGACATTGGCCCTGGACACTGAAGCTTTCTTT	CASSFGTLALDTEAFF